This T cell receptor (beta chain) derives from a study of T-cell memory formation after mild COVID-19. Points from the study as a whole: Contracting CD4+ clones lay largely in CM and EM, with CD8+ ones residing in EMRA. Within pre-infection memory, some responding clones were found, suggesting cross-reactive memory joined.

The CDR3 runs to 14 residues. Trimming removed 4 bases from V and 0 bases from J, with 10 bases in between. Per the germline V gene, CDR1 is LGHNA and CDR2 is YSLEER. Concerning this clonotype itself: Its antigen is undetermined.

TCRdb ran MiXCR on the 5' RACE reads and lists one entry per CDR3 protein. The profile shows roughly 100,000 distinct CDR3 sequences, over 15% of them singletons. Sequencing was carried out using PBMCs or a T cell subset sorted from them (not recorded which). The origin of this receptor is an adult woman who had mild COVID-19 (a few samples of this study predate the infection). Cell type and time point are not known. V usage is TRBV4-3 and J usage is TRBJ2-7; D uncertain. The CDR3 DNA is TGCGCCAGCAGCCCCGATCGTAGCTCCTACGAGCAGTACTTC. Its translation: CASSPDRSSYEQYF.